This T cell receptor (beta chain) was retrieved from a study of chemoradiotherapy in HPV16-positive cancers. Germline V gives CDR1 SGHAT, CDR2 FQNNGV. Trimming stripped 5 bases from V and 13 bases from J, with 24 bases between. This CDR3 has 15 residues. Data came from immunoSEQ multiplex PCR; TCRdb stores just in-frame clones and leaves some out. Of about 7,000 clones detected, about 89% appear once; the ten largest clones hold around 3.8%. The specimen was obtained from a patient who underwent chemoradiotherapy. The receptor was derived from a human donor with HPV-associated anogenital cancer. The chain combines TRBV11-2 with TRBJ2-1, with unresolved D. The CDR3 region is CASSRSIEGLASQFF. DNA for the CDR3: TGTGCCAGCAGCCGAAGCATCGAAGGGCTTGCCTCTCAGTTCTTC.